The 4 T cell receptor beta chains given below trace back to one sample, sequenced in a study of memory CD4+ T cells and cytomegalovirus serostatus. TCRdb's table, derived via immunoSEQ multiplex PCR, lists solely in-frame clones and lacks some. The table lists approximately 40,000 clones, over 60% of them singletons. The sort gate was single viable CD3+CD4+CD8-CD45RO+ cells for memory CD4+ T cells. The sequenced sample consisted of memory CD4+ T cells from blood. These receptors originate from an adult in good health and CMV-seronegative.

CDR3 in amino acids: CASSDRPRGYNEQFF. The CDR3 DNA sequence: TGTGCCAGCAGCGACAGGCCCCGGGGCTACAATGAGCAGTTCTTC. The genes are TRBV28 and TRBJ2-1; possible D gene TRBD1, 6 bases. Germline assignment: CDR1 MDHEN and CDR2 SYDVKM. The CDR3 is made up of 15 amino acids. Trimming left V 6 bases short and J 3 bases short, with 15 bases between.

Turning to this clone: Distinct nucleotide sequences in the sample also encode this CDR3. This chain links TRBV2 with TRBJ2-1, with 7 bases lining up with TRBD2. J was trimmed by 9 bases and V by 2 bases; bases with no gene match: 1. Germline V gives CDR1 SNHLY, CDR2 FYNNEI. This CDR3 is built from 12 residues. The CDR3 spells CASSETGGEQFF. DNA for the CDR3: TGTGCCAGCAGTGAAACGGGAGGTGAGCAGTTCTTC.

The chain has TRBV11-3 and TRBJ1-1; D unclear. CDR1 SGHNT and CDR2 YENEEA come from the germline V gene. The CDR3 sequence is 13 residues long. V was cut by 5 bases and J by 3 bases, with 10 bases left in between. The DNA of the CDR3 is TGTGCCAGCAGCCGAACTCCGGACACTGAAGCTTTCTTT. The encoded protein is CASSRTPDTEAFF.

This rearrangement joins TRBV10-3 to TRBJ1-1; D unclear. Germline assignment: CDR1 ENHRY and CDR2 SYGVKD. The ends were cut back, 5 bases at V and 1 base at J, with 8 bases in the middle. The CDR3 is made up of 13 amino acids. CDR3 region: CAISSNGNTEAFF. DNA of the CDR3: TGTGCCATCAGTTCAAACGGGAACACTGAAGCTTTCTTT.